The 23 T cell receptor beta chains below come from one sample, sequenced in a study of blood T cells in healthy people across ages. With a J-beta primer mix and a sample-barcoded 5' primer, a second PCR ran about 7 to 11 cycles. TCRdb recomputed calls from the 5' RACE reads with MiXCR, one row per CDR3 protein. The profile shows approximately 1.5 million distinct CDR3 sequences, about 35% of them singletons. Source material: blood. The receptors here all came from a woman under 40 in good health.

V and J are TRBV19 and TRBJ2-5; D may be TRBD2 (6 bases). Germline lookup yields CDR1 LNHDA and CDR2 SQIVND (reference sequence). The CDR3 contains 15 residues. V was cut by 3 bases and J by 1 base, with 12 bases left in between. The chain's CDR3 is CASSIRGSIQETQYF. CDR3 in DNA: TGTGCCAGTAGTATCCGGGGGTCCATCCAAGAGACCCAGTACTTC.

This clonotype was observed a few times. The chain uses TRBV2 and TRBJ1-2; D remains ambiguous. The germline V gene encodes CDR1 SNHLY and CDR2 FYNNEI. The CDR3 is 14 amino acids. V dropped 7 bases and J dropped 1 base, with 13 bases sitting between them. The chain's CDR3 is CASTLMGINYGYTF. CDR3 nucleotides: TGTGCCAGCACCTTGATGGGGATTAACTATGGCTACACCTTC.

This clonotype turned up a few times. The chain joins TRBV28 to TRBJ2-3; D call uncertain. Germline loops: CDR1 MDHEN, CDR2 SYDVKM. V was trimmed by 5 bases and J by 1 base, leaving 13 bases between them. This CDR3 has 15 residues. The chain's CDR3 is CASSPHFGGTDTQYF. The CDR3, as DNA: TGTGCCAGCAGTCCCCACTTTGGGGGCACAGATACGCAGTATTTT.

This clonotype was seen just once. The chain combines TRBV12-3 or TRBV12-4 with TRBJ1-1, with D hard to call. V was pared by 5 bases and J by 6 bases, with 16 bases between. The CDR3 runs to 14 residues. This CDR3 reads CASSPQTPRAEAFF. For the CDR3, the DNA is TGTGCCAGCAGTCCTCAGACCCCGCGGGCTGAAGCTTTCTTT.

The V gene is TRBV30, the J gene TRBJ2-7; D remains unclear. The J call is uncertain, as TRBJ2-5 better fits the DNA end. The CDR3 covers 14 residues. CDR1 and CDR2 (germline): GTSNPN, SVGIG (reference sequence). CDR3 coding DNA: TGTGCCTGGAGTATTGCAGCCCCCGGTCAGACCCAGTACTTC. Protein sequence: CAWSIAAPGQTQYF.

The CDR3 sequence: CASSRRILAGVLVGELFF. In nucleotides, the CDR3 is TGTGCCAGCAGCCGCCGGATACTAGCGGGAGTCCTGGTCGGGGAGCTGTTTTTT. The chain carries TRBV14 and TRBJ2-2; TRBD2 matches at 11 bases. This CDR3 region has 18 residues. With V trimmed by 4 bases and J by 7 bases, 14 bases remained unmatched. CDR1 SGHDN and CDR2 FVKESK come from the germline V gene.

This clonotype was picked up a small number of times. This sequence joins TRBV25-1 and TRBJ2-1; 10 bases fit TRBD1. Per the germline V gene, CDR1 is MGHDK and CDR2 is SYGVNS. The CDR3 is made up of 15 amino acids. J gave up 9 bases and V 3 bases, and 8 bases lay outside the gene matches. The CDR3 DNA follows: TGTGCCAGCAGTGAGGAGACAGGGGGCTTGAGTGAGCAGTTCTTC. As protein: CASSEETGGLSEQFF.

This clonotype was seen only once. This chain's CDR3 is CASSQDRAPGSNEQYF. In nucleotides, the CDR3 is TGCGCCAGCAGCCAAGATAGGGCCCCAGGTTCTAATGAGCAGTACTTC. This chain connects TRBV4-1 to TRBJ2-5; D is ambiguous. V lost 0 bases and J lost 11, with 22 bases in between. The CDR3 runs to 16 residues. The germline V gene encodes CDR1 MGHRA and CDR2 YSYEKL.

The chain has TRBV12-5 and TRBJ2-2; 11 bases are shared with TRBD1. Germline-derived CDR1 and CDR2 are LGHNT and FRNRAP. The CDR3 extends over 19 amino acids. V dropped 5 bases and J dropped 1; count of bases not matched to a gene: 12. The CDR3 bases are TGTGCTAGTGGTCCTGGGACAGGGGGTGGCGTGGGGAACACCGGGGAGCTGTTTTTT. This codes for CASGPGTGGGVGNTGELFF.

A word on this clonotype: Being one base from a much bigger clone, this may be a read error. The V and J genes are TRBV29-1 and TRBJ1-2; no reliable D call. V lost 7 bases, J lost 4 bases, and 10 bases lay in between. The CDR3 contains 11 residues. Looked up from germline, CDR1 is SQVTM and CDR2 is ANQGSEA. The CDR3 here is CSGGEGYGYTF. CDR3 sequence (DNA): TGCAGCGGTGGGGAAGGCTATGGCTACACCTTC.

This clonotype was seen a few times. The V call is TRBV20-1, the J call TRBJ2-7; D is unresolved. There are 12 residues in the CDR3. V shed 6 bases and J shed 1 base, with 10 bases lying between them. Germline values: CDR1 DFQATT, CDR2 SNEGSKA (reference sequence). In DNA, the CDR3 is TGCAGTGCCCTTACTAATTCCTACGAGCAGTACTTC. Translated: CSALTNSYEQYF.

This clonotype appeared a few times. The chain carries TRBV20-1 and TRBJ2-7; 7 nucleotides line up with TRBD2. The CDR3 length is 14 residues. J gave up 3 bases and V 3 bases, and 8 bases lay outside the gene matches. Germline CDR1 is DFQATT and CDR2 is SNEGSKA (reference sequence). CDR3 sequence reads: CSASRREGLYEQYF. For the CDR3, the DNA is TGCAGTGCTAGCCGTAGGGAGGGCCTCTACGAGCAGTACTTC.

CDR3 loop: CASSLSWTGSYEQYF. The CDR3 coding sequence is TGTGCCAGCAGCCTAAGTTGGACAGGGTCCTACGAGCAGTACTTC. V is TRBV7-8 and J is TRBJ2-7, with TRBD1 identical over 8 bases. Germline CDR1 SGHVS, CDR2 FQNEAQ. Germline trimming cut 5 bases from V and 1 base from J; bases unmatched to any gene: 7. The CDR3 runs to 15 residues.

This clonotype occurred once. This chain uses TRBV24-1 with TRBJ2-1, with 7 bases aligning to TRBD2. Germline CDR1 is KGHDR and CDR2 is SFDVKD. This CDR3 has 16 residues. Germline trimming cut 4 bases from V and 6 bases from J; bases unmatched to any gene: 11. The CDR3 bases are TGTGCCACCAGTGACCCGGGACTACTTGGGTCCAATGAGCAGTTCTTC. Encoded protein: CATSDPGLLGSNEQFF.

The chain employs TRBV30 and TRBJ2-7; possible D gene TRBD1, 5 bases. Trimming pared 4 bases from V and 0 bases from J, leaving 16 bases between. CDR3 length: 15 residues. Germline V CDR1 and CDR2: GTSNPN, SVGIG (reference sequence). The DNA of the CDR3 is TGTGCCTGGACTCCCCCCGGGCAGGGCTCCTACGAGCAGTACTTC. It translates to CAWTPPGQGSYEQYF.

The chain couples TRBV6-6 to TRBJ1-6; 9 bases align to TRBD1. CDR1 MNHNY and CDR2 SVGAGI come from the germline V gene (reference sequence). V lost 6 bases and J lost 8; bases outside the gene matches: 8. There are 15 residues in the CDR3. The CDR3 spells CASSPGTGWDSPLHF. The CDR3 coding sequence is TGTGCCAGCAGCCCCGGGACAGGGTGGGATTCACCCCTCCACTTT.

The chain couples TRBV15 to TRBJ2-7, with D perhaps TRBD1 (6 bases). Germline values: CDR1 LNHNV, CDR2 YYDKDF (reference sequence). CDR3 length equals 16 residues. V lost 0 bases to trimming and J lost 3 bases, with 15 bases between them. DNA of the CDR3: TGTGCCACCAGCAGAGATCGGGCAGGGACATTCTACGAGCAGTACTTC. It codes for CATSRDRAGTFYEQYF. The complete variable domain, with remaining parts taken from reference TRBV15 and TRBJ2-7, reads DAMVIQNPRYQVTQFGKPVTLSCSQTLNHNVMYWYQQKSSQAPKLLFHYYDKDFNNEADTPDNFQSRRPNTSFCFLDIRSPGLGDTAMYLCATSRDRAGTFYEQYFGPGTRLTVT.

The rearrangement links TRBV20-1 to TRBJ2-7; possible D gene TRBD2, 6 bases. Trimming took 6 bases from V and 1 from J, leaving 13 bases between them. This CDR3 has 13 residues. In germline, CDR1 is DFQATT, CDR2 SNEGSKA (reference sequence). CDR3 in DNA: TGCAGTGCCAAACCTAGCGATTCCTACGAGCAGTACTTC. It specifies CSAKPSDSYEQYF.

This chain uses TRBV7-2 with TRBJ1-2; D ambiguous. V lost 5 bases, J lost 3 bases, and 13 bases lay in between. CDR3 length: 14 residues. The germline gives CDR1 SGHTA, CDR2 FQGNSA. The CDR3 coding sequence is TGTGCCAGCAGCCCCCTCACCGGGGACTATGGCTACACCTTC. Translated, it gives CASSPLTGDYGYTF. The variable domain in full, completed from reference TRBV7-2 and TRBJ1-2, reads GAGVSQSPSNKVTEKGKDVELRCDPISGHTALYWYRQSLGQGLEFLIYFQGNSAPDKSGLPSDRFSAERTGGSVSTLTIQRTQQEDSAVYLCASSPLTGDYGYTFGSGTRLTVV.

Only a few counts were recorded for this clonotype. The chain has TRBV20-1 and TRBJ1-2; D is ambiguous. The germline gives CDR1 DFQATT, CDR2 SNEGSKA (reference sequence). The CDR3 length is 14 residues. V was trimmed by 4 bases and J by 0 bases, leaving 12 bases between them. CDR3 coding DNA: TGCAGTGCTAACCTCTGGCCGGCTAACTATGGCTACACCTTC. Translated: CSANLWPANYGYTF.

In its sample, this clonotype was seen once. V usage is TRBV6-1 and J usage is TRBJ2-2; TRBD1 aligns across 7 bases. CDR1 is MNHNS, CDR2 SASEGT, per germline. This CDR3 has 15 amino acids. V shed 8 bases and J 0 bases; nucleotides not matched to a gene: 6. The CDR3 nucleotides read TGTGCCAGCTATCGGGACAGCACGAACACCGGGGAGCTGTTTTTT. It encodes CASYRDSTNTGELFF.

J is TRBJ2-1 and V is TRBV7-9; maybe TRBD1 (5 bases). Looked up from germline, CDR1 is SEHNR and CDR2 is FQNEAQ (reference sequence). The germline V and J ends were trimmed by 5 bases and 5 bases, with 16 bases remaining between them. The CDR3 loop spans 15 amino acids. The CDR3 reads CASSNPGSGNNEQFF. CDR3 in DNA: TGTGCCAGCAGCAACCCCGGGTCAGGGAACAATGAGCAGTTCTTC.

This clonotype was detected only a few times. CDR3 residues: CASSFGLAGETLLYNEQFF. DNA of the CDR3: TGTGCCAGCAGCTTTGGTCTAGCGGGGGAAACCCTCCTTTACAATGAGCAGTTCTTC. J is TRBJ2-1 and V is TRBV5-6, with 10 bases lining up with TRBD2. CDR3 length: 19 residues. CDR1 and CDR2 (germline): SGHDT, YYEEEE. V was clipped by 2 bases and J by 4 bases; unmatched bases: 15. Combining the CDR3 with reference TRBV5-6 and TRBJ2-1 gives the whole variable domain DAGVTQSPTHLIKTRGQQVTLRCSPKSGHDTVSWYQQALGQGPQFIFQYYEEEERQRGNFPDRFSGHQFPNYSSELNVNALLLGDSALYLCASSFGLAGETLLYNEQFFGPGTRLTVL.